This T cell receptor (beta chain) came from a study of blood T cell repertoires in COVID-19. Germline V gives CDR1 SGHVS, CDR2 FQNEAQ. V lost 5 bases and J 3 bases, leaving 10 bases between the germline ends. This CDR3 comprises 13 residues. The assay was immunoSEQ multiplex PCR, and TCRdb's table has in-frame clones only and misses some. The sample contains approximately 390,000 clones, 88% of which appear only once. The TCR was taken from a middle-aged woman with acute COVID-19. V is TRBV7-8 and J is TRBJ2-5; D is unclear. The sample taken for sequencing was PBMCs or T cells enriched from blood (not recorded which). The DNA of the CDR3 is TGTGCCAGCAGCCGGTTTGCGGAAGAGACCCAGTACTTC. As protein: CASSRFAEETQYF. Combining the CDR3 with reference TRBV7-8 and TRBJ2-5 gives the whole variable domain GAGVSQSPRYKVAKRGQDVALRCDPISGHVSLFWYQQALGQGPEFLTYFQNEAQLDKSGLPSDRFFAERPEGSVSTLKIQRTQQEDSAVYLCASSRFAEETQYFGPGTRLLVL.